This TCR beta chain came from a study of radiation and T cells in renal cell carcinoma. The study's findings and limits: In nephrectomy-only tumors, top 100 clonotypes averaged approximately 45%, versus roughly 50% irradiated. Dominant CDR3 motifs occupied more repertoire in irradiated than control tumors.

Profiling relied on immunoSEQ multiplex PCR, and the TCRdb table lists in-frame clones only, not all of them. The sample records tens of thousands of clones, more than 45% being singletons. This clone was seen only once. Its antigen is unknown. Specified treatment: treatment-naive control, cytoreductive nephrectomy. Control samples are tumors resected by cytoreductive nephrectomy without prior radiation. Sequenced control tumors were from 11 males and a few females, median age roughly 50. The CDR3 is made up of 16 amino acids. V dropped 3 bases and J dropped 7; count of bases not matched to a gene: 11. The V gene's germline CDR1 is SGHVS and CDR2 FQNEAQ.

The sequence came from a man between 35 and 55 years old with renal cell carcinoma. The genes are TRBV7-8 and TRBJ2-3; TRBD2 aligns across 9 bases. The material was tumor tissue, obtained from a patient whose treatment was nephrectomy without radiotherapy. CDR3 region: CASSFQSGGTLNTQYF. Written as DNA, the CDR3 is TGTGCCAGCAGCTTTCAGAGCGGGGGGACCTTAAATACGCAGTATTTT.